Listed here are 2 T cell receptor beta chains from one sample, sequenced in a study of identical twins. MiXCR was run by TCRdb on the 5' RACE reads, yielding one entry per CDR3 protein. The sample lists about 720,000 distinct CDR3 sequences; 8.6% were seen once. The sample was also linked to a second study, of yellow fever vaccine responses in identical twins.

Specimen: PBMCs. Receptors were obtained from a woman under 30 in good health.

This clonotype has more than one count but fewer than ten. V and J are TRBV7-2 and TRBJ2-1; 7 nucleotides agree with TRBD2. This CDR3 region has 14 residues. From germline, CDR1 is SGHTA and CDR2 FQGNSA. Unmatched junction bases numbered 11, after V lost 6 bases and J lost 9 bases. CDR3 nucleotides: TGTGCCAGCAGACGGGGGGAATATGTAAGTGAGCAGTTCTTC. Protein: CASRRGEYVSEQFF.

At least ten counts were recorded for this clonotype. The V gene is TRBV11-3, the J gene TRBJ1-1; the D is unclear. CDR1 and CDR2 from the germline V gene are SGHNT and YENEEA. The V gene lost 2 bases and the J gene lost 3 bases, with 16 bases spanning the gap. CDR3 length: 16 amino acids. CDR3 region: CASSLNGLYADTEAFF. The CDR3 DNA reads TGTGCCAGCAGCTTAAACGGGTTATACGCTGACACTGAAGCTTTCTTT. The whole variable domain, remainder taken from reference TRBV11-3 and TRBJ1-1, is EAGVVQSPRYKIIEKKQPVAFWCNPISGHNTLYWYLQNLGQGPELLIRYENEEAVDDSQLPKDRFSAERLKGVDSTLKIQPAELGDSAVYLCASSLNGLYADTEAFFGQGTRLTVV.